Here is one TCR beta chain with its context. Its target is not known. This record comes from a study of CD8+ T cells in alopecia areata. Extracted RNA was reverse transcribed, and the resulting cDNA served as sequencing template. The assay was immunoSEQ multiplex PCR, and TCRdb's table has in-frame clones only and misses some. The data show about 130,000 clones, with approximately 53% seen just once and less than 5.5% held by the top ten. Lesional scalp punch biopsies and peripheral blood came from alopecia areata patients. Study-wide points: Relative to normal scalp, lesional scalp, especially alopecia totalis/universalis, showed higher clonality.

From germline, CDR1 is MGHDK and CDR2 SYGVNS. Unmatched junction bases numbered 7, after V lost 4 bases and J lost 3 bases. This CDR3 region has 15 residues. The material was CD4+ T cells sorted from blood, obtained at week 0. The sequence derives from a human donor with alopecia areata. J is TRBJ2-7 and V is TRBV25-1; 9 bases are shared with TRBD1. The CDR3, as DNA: TGTGCCAGCAGTGGGGACAGGGAAACAAGCTACGAGCAGTACTTC. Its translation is CASSGDRETSYEQYF.